Described below is a single TCR beta chain sequence and its context. Germline V CDR1 and CDR2: MGHRA, YSYEKL. This CDR3 is 15 amino acids long. V lost 1 base, J lost 2 bases, and 9 bases lay in between. What the recovered Cohort 3 donors had was two negative PCRs, clearance, or symptom resolution. This sample stems from a study of blood T cell repertoires in COVID-19. Across the study: The United States, Italy and Spain supplied acute and convalescent COVID-19 samples. Sources were T cells, B-cell-depleted T cells, or PBMCs; the material itself was cDNA or gDNA.

Sequenced by immunoSEQ multiplex PCR; TCRdb stores in-frame clones only, minus some. The data hold about 160,000 clones, with roughly 80% observed a single time. The sequence came from a man aged 45-65 years who had recovered from COVID-19. The material sequenced was PBMCs or T cells enriched from blood (not recorded which). The chain has TRBV4-1 and TRBJ1-5; the D is unclear. CDR3 coding DNA: TGCGCCAGCAGCCAAGGGGCGCTCGGCAATCAGCCCCAGCATTTT. Residues: CASSQGALGNQPQHF.